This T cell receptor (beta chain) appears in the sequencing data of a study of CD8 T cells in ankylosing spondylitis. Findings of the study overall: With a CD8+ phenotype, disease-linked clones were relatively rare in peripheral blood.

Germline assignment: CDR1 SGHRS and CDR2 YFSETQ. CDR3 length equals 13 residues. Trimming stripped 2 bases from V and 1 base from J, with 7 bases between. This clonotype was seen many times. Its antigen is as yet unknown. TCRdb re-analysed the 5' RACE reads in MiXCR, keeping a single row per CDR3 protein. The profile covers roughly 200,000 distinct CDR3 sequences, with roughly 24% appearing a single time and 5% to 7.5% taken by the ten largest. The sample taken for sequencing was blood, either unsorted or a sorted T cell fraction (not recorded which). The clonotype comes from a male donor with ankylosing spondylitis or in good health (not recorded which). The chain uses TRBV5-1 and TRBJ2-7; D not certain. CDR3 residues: CASSLAQSYEQYF. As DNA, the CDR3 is TGCGCCAGCAGCTTAGCACAGTCCTACGAGCAGTACTTC. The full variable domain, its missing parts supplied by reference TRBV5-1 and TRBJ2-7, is KAGVTQTPRYLIKTRGQQVTLSCSPISGHRSVSWYQQTPGQGLQFLFEYFSETQRNKGNFPGRFSGRQFSNSRSEMNVSTLELGDSALYLCASSLAQSYEQYFGPGTRLTVT.